The entry that follows covers one TCR beta chain sequence. Per the authors' pipeline: Estimates of nucleated cell counts were drawn from the amplification of reference gene primers. Only in-frame clones appear in the TCRdb table, and some are missing; sequencing was by immunoSEQ multiplex PCR. V, J and clone size are taken as reported in that table, and D and trimming were inferred from the DNA itself. This table holds about 210,000 clones, 86% found once. This CDR3 is built from 17 residues. Per the germline V gene, CDR1 is SGHRS and CDR2 is YFSETQ. With 4 bases clipped from V and 3 bases from J, the junction kept 7 bases outside the gene matches. The participants were between roughly 18 and 90 years old and came from under 25 US areas. Within the 2 weeks before study entry, each person in the exposed group met a COVID-19 case. The data originate from a study of blood T cell repertoires in COVID-19. About the study: Acute-phase and convalescent COVID-19 samples originated in the United States, Italy and Spain.

This chain uses TRBV5-1 with TRBJ2-2; TRBD2 agrees at 12 bases. This clonotype was sampled from a woman between 25 and 40 years old who had been exposed to COVID-19. Sequencing was performed on PBMCs or T cells enriched from blood (not recorded which). The CDR3 sequence: CASSRTSGGSHTGELFF. In DNA, the CDR3 is TGCGCCAGCAGCCGTACTAGCGGGGGGTCCCACACCGGGGAGCTGTTTTTT.